This T cell receptor beta chain was profiled in a study of blood T cell repertoires in COVID-19. Overall study context: Acute and convalescent COVID-19 specimens originated in the United States, Italy and Spain.

Produced via immunoSEQ multiplex PCR; TCRdb's table is partial and in-frame only. This table holds approximately 460,000 clones, approximately 89% found once. The V gene end was trimmed by 8 bases and the J gene end by 0 bases; junction bases not matched to a gene: 5. CDR1 is SGHTA, CDR2 FQGNSA, per germline. This CDR3 is built from 15 residues. The V and J genes are TRBV7-2 and TRBJ2-1, with 9 nucleotides matching TRBD2. Sequencing input: peripheral blood. The TCR originated in a man aged 18 to 29 with COVID-19, enrolled during active disease. DNA for the CDR3: TGTGCCAGCGCCCTAGCGGGGAGCTCCTACAATGAGCAGTTCTTC. Translating it yields CASALAGSSYNEQFF.